This T cell receptor (beta chain) came from a study of T cell responses to AZD1222 COVID-19 vaccine (dated by TCRdb to about 2021). With regard to the full study: AZD1222 recipients with second doses at about 4 weeks or about 12 weeks were pooled, because spike-specific TCR depth and breadth did not differ between schedules. TCR sequencing covered over 230 trial participants: 200 to 210 given two doses of AZD1222 and some 25 given two doses of MenACWY control vaccine. Trial participants were enrolled by age into subgroups of 18-55, 56-69 and 70-plus years, and 148, 28 and 57 TCR-sequenced participants, respectively, were included in these subgroups.

Broader findings and caveats from the paper: Conclusions about previously exposed vaccinees are limited because only a handful of AZD1222 recipients were SARS-CoV-2 seropositive at baseline. CD4 TCRs associated with the vaccine covered the entire spike protein, and the dominant responses were in regions 160-218 and 743-854. Because no day 14 peak-response samples were available, the repertoires could be characterized only after the peak T cell response. After two AZD1222 doses, both the breadth and the depth of spike-specific TCRs were significantly higher than at day 0 and than in MenACWY recipients. In the small 56-69-year group, the increase in depth fell short of significance, most likely because of low power. Nearly half of unique spike-specific TCRs reportedly recognized epitopes outside regions mutated in the B.1.351 and B.1.1.7 variants. Most participants were white British and females outnumbered males, and the authors suggested that clonal diversity may have been underestimated.

Deletion took 2 bases off V and 7 bases off J, with a span of 6 bases between the germline ends. Including cysteine and phenylalanine, the CDR3 has 12 amino acids. The sequence is cut down to CDR3 DNA, 36 bases in frame from base 1. Reading the germline V gene gives CDR1 SGHDN and CDR2 FVKESK. The CDR3 regions of human TCRbeta chains were subjected to immunosequencing. For the original study's pipeline: TCRs in the repertoires were compared against a reference library of SARS-CoV-2-specific TCRs that had been generated with the MIRA antigen-specificity platform. Breadth was defined as the fraction of unique TCRs that were SARS-CoV-2-associated. Depth was defined as the fraction of total T cells that were SARS-CoV-2-associated. Using the MIRA data, every spike-specific TCR was mapped to the spike region that the TCR reacted to and assigned to either a CD4 or a CD8 class. Log10-transformed breadth and depth values were compared by one-way ANOVA with Sidak's multiple comparisons tests. The source is immuneACCESS, and TCRdb retained only in-frame sequences with V and J called. Part of the clones is not carried over; for the studies checked, unresolved V genes explain less than half of this, and the remainder is unexplained. For V, J and clone size, that table is used; D and trimming come from the DNA. For this sample there are fewer than 100,000 clones; 90% appear just once. The top ten constitute about 8.4% of the sample.

The sample's time point label, decoded: baseline before first vaccination. The vaccinee samples were drawn from two UK trials, COV001 and COV002, one of which was a single-blind randomized controlled phase 2/3 trial testing AZD1222 (ChAdOx1 nCoV-19) in healthy adults. Trial participant PBMC samples were collected at day 0 and day 28 after the second dose for TCRbeta chain sequencing. Notes on this clone: The antigen it binds to is not known. There are no base qualities to consult, and no much larger clone falls within one base.

The chain couples TRBV14 to TRBJ1-3; no D segment can be confidently identified. The sequence was obtained from an adult in good health. The sample in question was peripheral blood, obtained on day 0 of AZD1222 vaccination. The CDR3 protein is CASSQRWNTIYF. The base sequence is TGTGCCAGCAGCCAAAGATGGAACACCATATATTTT. The entire variable domain, with the stretches around the CDR3 drawn from the reference TRBV14 and TRBJ1-3 proteins, is EAGVTQFPSHSVIEKGQTVTLRCDPISGHDNLYWYRRVMGKEIKFLLHFVKESKQDESGMPNNRFLAERTGGTYSTLKVQPAELEDSGVYFCASSQRWNTIYFGEGSWLTVV.